This T cell receptor (beta chain) was captured by sequencing in a study of a mutant IDH1 vaccine in newly diagnosed glioma (dated by TCRdb to about 2021). Regarding the study in general: Vaccination began 4-6 weeks after radiotherapy alone, or alongside temozolomide cycles in the chemotherapy-containing groups. Peripheral blood samples were drawn at six visits, namely V03 (baseline), V05, V07, V10, V12 and V13. Longitudinal TCRB deep sequencing was performed for roughly 24 treated patients wherever samples were available for exploratory analyses. Of the approximately 30 treated patients, approximately 60% were male and about 40% were female, and the mean age was 40.4 years. Visit V12 was the week-35 safety follow-up and visit V13 was the week-47 end of study. Prior to enrollment, standard therapy consisting of radiotherapy alone, temozolomide alone, or radiochemotherapy with temozolomide had been administered to patients, with the combination being received by most patients.

Findings and caveats that apply to the study as a whole: Pseudoprogression seemed to be unrelated to changes in the top peripheral T cell clonotypes found by TCRB sequencing. The authors noted that analyses of patient blood samples could not be reproduced because of sample limitations. Selection of PBMC samples for TCRB deep sequencing was based on availability. Vaccine-induced immune responses across multiple MHC alleles were detected in 93.3% of patients.

V drops 3 bases and J drops 1 base, leaving 12 bases in between. The germline V gene encodes CDR1 SNHLY and CDR2 FYNNEI. CDR3 length: 15 amino acids, cysteine to phenylalanine. The DNA shown is the 45-base CDR3, in frame from base 1. The library was built by means of the immunoSEQ multiplex PCR assay. The hsTCRB Kit was used according to the manufacturer's protocol to amplify rearranged TCR beta chain sequences. An Illumina MiSeq was used to sequence the TCRB libraries. The source study handled its data this way. The kit vendor's proprietary platform handled demultiplexing, trimming and gene mapping. The table was pulled from immuneACCESS by TCRdb, which kept in-frame rearrangements only. Such tables lose some clones; where checked, under half of the loss comes from unresolved V genes, and the rest has no known cause. For V, J and clone size, that table is used; D and trimming come from the DNA. In all, the sample holds 30,000 or so clones, and around 80% of those were seen once. 3% to 3.5% of the sample is in the top ten clones.

On this clone: Its target antigen remains unknown. Base quality data are lacking; no much larger clone is found one base away.

Reading the label with the study, this specimen's time point is: week 35, safety follow-up. Each vaccine dose was 300 ug of a 20-mer mutant IDH1 peptide in Montanide, given subcutaneously with topical imiquimod. Eight vaccinations were administered to patients in weeks 1, 3, 5, 7, 11, 15, 19 and 23, corresponding to visits V03 through V10. Donors had newly diagnosed WHO grade 3 or 4 IDH1-mutant astrocytomas with loss of nuclear ATRX. The samples were drawn from NOA16, a multicentre, single-arm, open-label phase I trial in Germany that tested a mutant IDH1 peptide vaccine in humans for the first time. Genomic DNA for TCRB sequencing was extracted from EDTA blood using the DNeasy Blood and Tissue Kit.

The chain employs TRBV2 and TRBJ1-2, with TRBD1 as a weak D call on 6 bases. The receptor was derived from a man aged 35-49 years with glioma. Some clones in this sample may be carry-over from other donors' samples. Sequenced material: PBMCs, taken from a glioma patient whose treatment included an IDH1 peptide vaccine. The CDR3 region: CASSDSGQHNYGYTF. The sequenced DNA: TGTGCCAGCAGTGACTCGGGACAACATAACTATGGCTACACCTTC.